Below, one T cell receptor beta chain is given with its context. Its antigen is currently unknown. The CDR3 runs to 21 residues. The V and J ends lost 2 bases and 4 bases respectively, with 32 bases between them. This specimen comes from a study of T cell responses to AZD1222 COVID-19 vaccine. Study-level points and caveats: CD4 TCRs associated with vaccination spanned spike, dominating at 160-218 and 743-854. Among the donors, most were white British and more were female, and clonal diversity was possibly underestimated.

Repertoires were generated with immunoSEQ multiplex PCR, while TCRdb's copy carries only in-frame clones and drops some. The sample records around 170,000 clones, approximately 90% being singletons. The chain joins TRBV23-1 to TRBJ1-2, with D perhaps matching TRBD1 (5 bases). TRBV23-1 is an ORF for which the function is uncertain. The starting material was peripheral blood, obtained on day 0 of AZD1222 vaccination. The TCR sequence derives from an adult in good health. CDR3 sequence: CASSQGNGWACRSLRGYGYTF. The CDR3 DNA is TGCGCCAGCAGTCAAGGGAACGGGTGGGCGTGCCGGAGTTTGAGGGGCTATGGCTACACCTTC.